The clone carrying this TCR beta chain was detected only a few times. Its antigen is unknown. Clinical symptoms, serum thyroxine and TRAb, thyroid ultrasound and orbital computed tomography together formed the diagnostic basis. This entry belongs to a study of T cells in Graves' hyperthyroidism and ophthalmopathy. Study-level background: Any treatment followed the collection of peripheral blood at initial diagnosis. Regarding the study as a whole: The authors' 13 V-J model separated ophthalmopathy from stable hyperthyroidism. Most thyroid clonotypes expanded above 0.001 appeared in blood too.

Researchers amplified the TCR beta CDR3 regions from RNA transcripts. The HTBI primer set served for first-round RT-PCR of the TCR CDR3. TCRdb re-called the multiplex PCR reads with MiXCR, one entry per CDR3 protein. This table has roughly 500,000 distinct CDR3 sequences, under 25% appearing once. What was sequenced was blood. The source is a woman in her seventies with Graves' ophthalmopathy.

The CDR3 sequence is CASSLGVNIETDTQYF. DNA of the CDR3: TGCGCCAGCAGCTTGGGGGTAAACATCGAGACAGATACGCAGTATTTT. The chain links TRBV5-1 to TRBJ2-3; the D is unclear. The V gene's germline CDR1 is SGHRS and CDR2 YFSETQ. The CDR3 runs 16 residues. The V gene lost 0 bases and the J gene lost 3 bases, with 14 bases spanning the gap.